This entry is about one TCR beta chain. This clonotype is characterized as medium-sized (0.01 to 0.1%). Its antigen is not yet known. No much larger clonotype is one base removed from it; base qualities were not supplied. The method behind the library was PCR. This sample was sequenced with a HiSeq X Ten. The public reads were reprocessed in TCRdb via fastp at Q25 and MiXCR, keeping in-frame beta chains. Each CDR3 protein appears once, grouped with its most common genes and DNA. The sample has about 9,000 distinct CDR3 sequences on record, around 50% of them singletons. The ten largest account for approximately 16% of the sample. These data originate in a study of CD4 and CD8 cells across lung adenocarcinoma regions (dated by TCRdb to 2016 to 2019). A note on the overall study: The study examined intratumor heterogeneity of the T cell receptor repertoire by comparing tumor centers with tumor margins.

CDR1 and CDR2 are read off the germline V gene as MNHNS and SASEGT. Between the V and J ends, shortened by 0 bases and 2 bases respectively, the junction contains 14 bases. From its cysteine to its phenylalanine, the CDR3 spans 17 amino acids. Kept here is only the CDR3 DNA, which spans 51 bases and is read in frame from base 1. Patients with localized lung adenocarcinoma, a subtype of non-small cell lung cancer, were used as donors. The margins of localized lung adenocarcinomas were where the samples came from. CD4+ T cells from tumor tissue were profiled separately from CD8+ T cells for TCR repertoire analysis.

The sample comprised CD4+ T cells from the margin of a lung tumor. In light of the paper, this sample's cell subset or site label describes: tumor margin region. The chain is made from TRBV6-1 and TRBJ1-5; tentative D gene TRBD1, with 5 bases matching. The TCR was taken from a female donor with lung adenocarcinoma. The CD4 and CD8 labels of this study may be unreliable. Here the CDR3 is given as CASSEAWGRGGNQPQHF. At the DNA level, the sequence is TGTGCCAGCAGTGAAGCTTGGGGCCGGGGTGGCAATCAGCCCCAGCATTTT.